This TCR delta chain was recorded in a study of gamma delta lymphoproliferative disorders and STAT genes. The wider study: For the delta chain, EuroClonality-NGS standard procedure was applied.

TCRdb fed the multiplex PCR reads into CATT to redo clone calling. The sample contains 1,500 to 2,000 delta-chain clones, 2.5% to 3% of which appear only once. The CDR3 totals 19 residues. Germline V gene data show CDR1 as GEAIGNYY and CDR2 as EKD. Study-wide results and caveats: Control T cells likely spanned varied maturation stages, whereas leukemic cells were skewed toward terminal effectors.

The receptor sequences were amplified from genomic DNA of peripheral blood mononuclear cells. Concerning this clone: The target antigen is unknown. It differs at one base from a far larger clone, so likely a read error. This sample includes further DNA sequences coding for the same CDR3.

The receptor was isolated from a human donor in good health. The sample taken for sequencing was blood. The rearrangement links TRDV2 to TRDJ1, with 11 bases matching TRDD3. CDR3 sequence: CACDTPTWGIPVSVDKLIF. The CDR3 region has the DNA TGTGCCTGTGACACCCCCACCTGGGGGATACCCGTTAGTGTCGATAAGCTCATCTTT.